This is a list of T cell receptor beta chains from one sample in a study of T-cell reconstitution after alpha-beta-depleted transplantation in children. Each CDR3 protein gets one entry after TCRdb re-called the PCR reads with MiXCR. The sample carries a few hundred thousand distinct CDR3 sequences, 9.7% recorded once. The sample here was PBMCs from the stem cell graft donor, taken from the stem cell graft. The origin of the receptors is a human donor who donated a stem cell graft to a child with SCID. Each CDR3 is given with its conserved first and last residue. A D gene is named only where the DNA matches it firmly. Clone size appears in some rows only: once, few, many, or a class for an expanded clone.

TRBV3-1	-	TRBJ1-4	many	TGTGCCAGCAGCCAAGATCCGGGAGCAGATAATGAAAAACTGTTTTTT	CASSQDPGADNEKLFF
TRBV29-1	TRBD1	TRBJ2-2	many	TGCAGCGTCAGGACAGGGAGCGGGGAGCTGTTTTTT	CSVRTGSGELFF
TRBV4-2	-	TRBJ1-6	many	TGTGCCAGCAGCCAAGACCAAGGGAGGGATTCACCCCTCCACTTT	CASSQDQGRDSPLHF
TRBV6-5	-	TRBJ1-4	few	TGTGCCAGCAGTTACTCTCGCGGCGAAAAACTGTTTTTT	CASSYSRGEKLFF
TRBV2	-	TRBJ1-4	many	TGTGCCAGCACCCGACAGCAGGTTGATAATGAAAAACTGTTTTTT	CASTRQQVDNEKLFF
TRBV5-6	TRBD1	TRBJ2-1	many	TGTGCCAGCACCTTCCCTCGGGGACAGGCTTACAATGAGCAGTTCTTC	CASTFPRGQAYNEQFF
TRBV13	-	TRBJ2-5	-	TGTGCCAGCAGCTCCCCCAAAGGGGGACAAGAGACCCAGTACTTC	CASSSPKGGQETQYF
TRBV5-1	TRBD1	TRBJ2-6	many	TGCGCCAGCAGACAGGGGGGCGCTGGGGCCAACGTCCTGACTTTC	CASRQGGAGANVLTF
TRBV18	-	TRBJ1-6	many	TGTGCCAGCTCACTCACCACGCCGGAAGTTGGTTCACCCCTCCACTTT	CASSLTTPEVGSPLHF
TRBV20-1	-	TRBJ1-3	many	TGCAGTGCTAGAGATACAGGGACTGGAAACACCATATATTTT	CSARDTGTGNTIYF
TRBV9	-	TRBJ2-5	many	TGTGCCAGCAGCGTAGGAGAGCTTAAGACCCAGTACTTC	CASSVGELKTQYF
TRBV7-2	-	TRBJ2-7	many	TGTGCCAGCAGCTTAACATCGGTCAATTCCTACGAGCAGTACTTC	CASSLTSVNSYEQYF
TRBV10-3	TRBD1	TRBJ1-1	many	TGTGCCATCAGGACGCGGGACAGCATGAACACTGAAGCTTTCTTT	CAIRTRDSMNTEAFF
TRBV5-1	TRBD1	TRBJ2-5	many	TGCGCCAGCAGCTTGGGGACAGGACCGATAGAGACCCAGTACTTC	CASSLGTGPIETQYF
TRBV9	-	TRBJ2-3	many	TGTGCCAGCAGCGTAGACGGGCAGGACGGTACGCAGTATTTT	CASSVDGQDGTQYF
TRBV5-1	TRBD1	TRBJ1-1	-	TGCGCCAGCAGCGCCACTGCTAATGGACAGGGGAGGACTGAAGCTTTCTTT	CASSATANGQGRTEAFF
TRBV3-1	-	TRBJ1-5	many	TGTGCCAGCAGCCCCCGAGGGGATAGCAATCAGCCCCAGCATTTT	CASSPRGDSNQPQHF
TRBV12-3/TRBV12-4	-	TRBJ1-5	few	TGTGCCAGCAGTGGAGGAAGGAGTTACAATCAGCCCCAGCATTTT	CASSGGRSYNQPQHF
TRBV5-1	-	TRBJ2-1	many	TGCGCCAGCAGCTTGGGGGGTCAGTCAAATGAGCAGTTCTTC	CASSLGGQSNEQFF
TRBV2	-	TRBJ2-1	many	TGTGCCAGCTTAAACGAGGTTCACTCCTACAATGAGCAGTTCTTC	CASLNEVHSYNEQFF
TRBV12-3/TRBV12-4	-	TRBJ2-1	many	TGTGCCAGCAGTACCCGGGACAATGAGCAGTTCTTC	CASSTRDNEQFF
TRBV20-1	TRBD1	TRBJ2-3	many	TGCAGTGCGAAAGGGACAGGGGTGTTTTCGAGCACAGATACGCAGTATTTT	CSAKGTGVFSSTDTQYF
TRBV29-1	TRBD1	TRBJ2-7	many	TGCAGCGTTGGAGGGGGCCGCTACGAGCAGTACTTC	CSVGGGRYEQYF
TRBV20-1	TRBD2	TRBJ2-1	few	TGCAGTGCTAGAGATACACTAGCGGGGAACAATGAGCAGTTCTTC	CSARDTLAGNNEQFF
TRBV12-3/TRBV12-4	-	TRBJ2-5	few	TGTGCCAGCAGTTTGGTAAAGAAAGAGACCCAGTACTTC	CASSLVKKETQYF
TRBV7-2	TRBD1	TRBJ2-5	-	TGTGCCAGCAGCTTAGCCCCGGACAGGGCTTCAGAGACCCAGTACTTC	CASSLAPDRASETQYF
TRBV20-1	TRBD2	TRBJ2-7	many	TGCAGTGCTCACACTAGCGGGGGAACTATACGCGAGCAGTACTTC	CSAHTSGGTIREQYF
TRBV6-2/TRBV6-3	-	TRBJ2-3	many	TGTGCCAGCACCCCCCTAGGGTACTACACAGATACGCAGTATTTT	CASTPLGYYTDTQYF
TRBV20-1	TRBD1	TRBJ1-2	-	TGCAGTGCTAGGGGCCAGGGGACAGGGAATAACTATGGCTACACCTTC	CSARGQGTGNNYGYTF
TRBV5-1	-	TRBJ2-5	many	TGCGCCAGCAGCATCAGGGGGGCAGACCAAGAGACCCAGTACTTC	CASSIRGADQETQYF
TRBV20-1	-	TRBJ2-7	many	TGCAGTTCTGGCCGACTGACTGGTTACGAGCAGTACTTC	CSSGRLTGYEQYF
TRBV7-3	TRBD1	TRBJ2-2	many	TGTGCCAGCAGCTTAAGGGGAAGTGTAGGGACAGGGAACACCGGGGAGCTGTTTTTT	CASSLRGSVGTGNTGELFF
TRBV5-6	-	TRBJ2-1	many	TGTGCCAGCAGCTTACGCCCGAGCTCCTACAATGAGCAGTTCTTC	CASSLRPSSYNEQFF
TRBV6-1	-	TRBJ2-4	many	TGTGCCAGCAGCCCCGGACCCGTTCAAGGCAAAAACATTCAGTACTTC	CASSPGPVQGKNIQYF
TRBV2	-	TRBJ1-2	-	TGTGCCAGCAGTGGACCGGGGGCATATGATGGCTACACCTTC	CASSGPGAYDGYTF
TRBV24-1	-	TRBJ2-1	many	TGTGCCACCAGTAACCCCCCCCGGCGGGACCTTGACAATGAGCAGTTCTTC	CATSNPPRRDLDNEQFF
TRBV18	-	TRBJ2-3	few	TGTGCCAGCTCCCGGGGCGCAGATACGCAGTATTTT	CASSRGADTQYF
TRBV19	TRBD1	TRBJ1-1	-	TGTGCCAGTAGTATAGCAACAGGGGGTTTCGCTGAAGCTTTCTTT	CASSIATGGFAEAFF
TRBV6-5	-	TRBJ1-1	many	TGTGCCAGCAGCCGCACAGGGTTGGGGGGAAGGGCTGAAGCTTTCTTT	CASSRTGLGGRAEAFF
TRBV12-3/TRBV12-4	TRBD2	TRBJ2-1	many	TGTGCCAGCGGCGCGGGGGCCTACAATGAGCAGTTCTTC	CASGAGAYNEQFF
TRBV20-1	-	TRBJ1-6	many	TGCAGTGCCGAGAGTAGAGGGGGAAGAGCTTCACCCCTCCACTTT	CSAESRGGRASPLHF
TRBV27	-	TRBJ1-5	many	TGTGCCAGCAGTTTATGGGGCGGCTCTAGCAATCAGCCCCAGCATTTT	CASSLWGGSSNQPQHF
TRBV5-1	-	TRBJ1-4	many	TGCGCCAGCAGGGCCGGGACGACGAATGAAAAACTGTTTTTT	CASRAGTTNEKLFF
TRBV4-2	TRBD2	TRBJ2-1	many	TGTGCCAGCAGCCAAGATCTCATAGCGGGGGGCCGTCAGCAGTTCTTC	CASSQDLIAGGRQQFF